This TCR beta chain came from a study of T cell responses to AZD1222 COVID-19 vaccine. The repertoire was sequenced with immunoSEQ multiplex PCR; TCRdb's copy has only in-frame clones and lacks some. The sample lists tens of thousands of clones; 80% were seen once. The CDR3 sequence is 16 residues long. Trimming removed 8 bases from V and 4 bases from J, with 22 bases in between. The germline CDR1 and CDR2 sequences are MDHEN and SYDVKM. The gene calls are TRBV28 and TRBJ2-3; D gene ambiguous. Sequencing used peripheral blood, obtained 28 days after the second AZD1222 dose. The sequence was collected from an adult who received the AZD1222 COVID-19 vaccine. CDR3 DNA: TGTGCCAGCGCGAGACCCCGGATCCTACCCTCAGATACGCAGTATTTT. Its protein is CASARPRILPSDTQYF.